This TCR beta chain was captured by sequencing in a study of graft-versus-host responses after intestinal transplantation. Data came from immunoSEQ multiplex PCR; TCRdb stores just in-frame clones and leaves some out. Of tens of thousands of clones listed, 92% are singletons. CDR1 is SGHNT and CDR2 is YENEEA in the germline V gene. This CDR3 region has 13 residues. Comments on this clone: The junction differs from germline at one of its ends, possibly a read error.

The origin of this receptor is a human patient who received an intestinal transplant, so some T cells may come from the graft donor. V and J are TRBV11-3 and TRBJ2-2; D is perhaps TRBD2 (6 bases). The sample consisted of PBMCs, taken 98 days after intestinal transplantation. The CDR3 region is CASGQSYTGGLFF. The DNA for the CDR3 is TGTGCCAGCGGGCAGTCTTACACCGGGGGGCTGTTTTTT. The whole variable domain, filled in from reference TRBV11-3 and TRBJ2-2, reads EAGVVQSPRYKIIEKKQPVAFWCNPISGHNTLYWYLQNLGQGPELLIRYENEEAVDDSQLPKDRFSAERLKGVDSTLKIQPAELGDSAVYLCASGQSYTGGLFFGEGSRLTVL.